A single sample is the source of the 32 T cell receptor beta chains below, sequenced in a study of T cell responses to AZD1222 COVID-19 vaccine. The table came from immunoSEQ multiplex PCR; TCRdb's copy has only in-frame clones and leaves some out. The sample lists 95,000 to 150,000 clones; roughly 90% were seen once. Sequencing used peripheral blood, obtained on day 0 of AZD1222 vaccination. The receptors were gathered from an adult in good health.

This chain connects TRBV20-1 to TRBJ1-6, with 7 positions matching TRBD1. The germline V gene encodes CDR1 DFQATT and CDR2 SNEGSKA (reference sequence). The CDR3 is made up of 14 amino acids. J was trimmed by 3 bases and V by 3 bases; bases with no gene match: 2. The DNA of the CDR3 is TGCAGTGCTAGTTCAGGGGGCTATAATTCACCCCTCCACTTT. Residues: CSASSGGYNSPLHF.

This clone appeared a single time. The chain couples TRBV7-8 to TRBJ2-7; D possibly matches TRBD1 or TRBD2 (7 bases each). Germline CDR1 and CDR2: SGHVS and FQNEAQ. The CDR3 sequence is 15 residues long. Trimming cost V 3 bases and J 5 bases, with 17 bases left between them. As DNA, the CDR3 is TGTGCCAGCAGCTTTGCCAGGGGGGGAAGCAACGAGCAGTACTTC. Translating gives CASSFARGGSNEQYF.

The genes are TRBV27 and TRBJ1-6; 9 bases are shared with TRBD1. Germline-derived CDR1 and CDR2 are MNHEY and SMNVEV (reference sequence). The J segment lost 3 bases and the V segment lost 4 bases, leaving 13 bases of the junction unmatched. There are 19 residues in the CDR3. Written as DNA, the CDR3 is TGTGCCAGCAGTTCTCGACAGGACCCGACAGGGGGCTATAATTCACCCCTCCACTTT. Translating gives CASSSRQDPTGGYNSPLHF.

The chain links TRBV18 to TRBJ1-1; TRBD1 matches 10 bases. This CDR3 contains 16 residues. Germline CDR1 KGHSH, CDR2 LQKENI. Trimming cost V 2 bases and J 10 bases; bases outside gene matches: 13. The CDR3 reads CASSPDGTGVEGRAFF. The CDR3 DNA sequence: TGTGCCAGCTCACCAGATGGGACAGGGGTTGAGGGGAGAGCTTTCTTT.

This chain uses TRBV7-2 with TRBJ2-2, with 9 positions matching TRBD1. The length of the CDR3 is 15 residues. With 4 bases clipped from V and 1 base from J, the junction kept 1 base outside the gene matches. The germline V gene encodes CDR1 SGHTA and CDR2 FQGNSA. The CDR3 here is CASSSGQGNTGELFF. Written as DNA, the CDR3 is TGTGCCAGCAGCTCGGGACAGGGGAACACCGGGGAGCTGTTTTTT.

In DNA form, the CDR3 reads TGTGCCAGCAGCTTATTCACAGATACGCAGTATTTT. Residues: CASSLFTDTQYF. The chain combines TRBV7-2 with TRBJ2-3; D is ambiguous. The germline V gene encodes CDR1 SGHTA and CDR2 FQGNSA. Between the trimmed V and J ends, which lost 2 bases and 2 bases, there was a span of 2 bases. The CDR3 is made up of 12 amino acids. Full variable domain (outside the CDR3, taken from reference TRBV7-2 and TRBJ2-3): GAGVSQSPSNKVTEKGKDVELRCDPISGHTALYWYRQSLGQGLEFLIYFQGNSAPDKSGLPSDRFSAERTGGSVSTLTIQRTQQEDSAVYLCASSLFTDTQYFGPGTRLTVL.

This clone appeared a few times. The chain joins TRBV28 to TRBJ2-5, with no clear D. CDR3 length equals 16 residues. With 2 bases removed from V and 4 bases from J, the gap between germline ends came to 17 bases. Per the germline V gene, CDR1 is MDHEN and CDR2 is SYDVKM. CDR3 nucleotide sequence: TGTGCCAGCAGTTTAGCCTCCTGTTGGGTAATAGAGACCCAGTACTTC. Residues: CASSLASCWVIETQYF. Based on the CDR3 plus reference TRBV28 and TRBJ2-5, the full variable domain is DVKVTQSSRYLVKRTGEKVFLECVQDMDHENMFWYRQDPGLGLRLIYFSYDVKMKEKGDIPEGYSVSREKKERFSLILESASTNQTSMYLCASSLASCWVIETQYFGPGTRLLVL.

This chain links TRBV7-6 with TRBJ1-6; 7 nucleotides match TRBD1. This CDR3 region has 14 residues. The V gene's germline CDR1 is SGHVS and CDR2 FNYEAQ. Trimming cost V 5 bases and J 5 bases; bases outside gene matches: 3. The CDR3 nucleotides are TGTGCCAGCAGCCCCGGGACAGATAATTCACCCCTCCACTTT. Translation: CASSPGTDNSPLHF.

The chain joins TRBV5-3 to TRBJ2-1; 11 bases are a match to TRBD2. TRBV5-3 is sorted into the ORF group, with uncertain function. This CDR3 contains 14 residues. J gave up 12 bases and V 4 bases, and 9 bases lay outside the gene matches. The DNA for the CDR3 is TGTGCCAGAAGCGGTAGCGGGAGGGGGATTCGGCAGTTCTTC. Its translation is CARSGSGRGIRQFF.

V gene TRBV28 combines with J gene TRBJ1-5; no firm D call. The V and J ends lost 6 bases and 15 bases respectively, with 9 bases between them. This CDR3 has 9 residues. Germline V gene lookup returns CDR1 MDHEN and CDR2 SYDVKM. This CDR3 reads CASSPPVHF. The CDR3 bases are TGTGCCAGCAGCCCCCCCGTGCATTTT.

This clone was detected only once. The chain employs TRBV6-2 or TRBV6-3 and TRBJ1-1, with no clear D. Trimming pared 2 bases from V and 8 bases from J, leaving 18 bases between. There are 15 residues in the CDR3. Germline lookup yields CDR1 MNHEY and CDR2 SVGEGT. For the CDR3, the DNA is TGTGCCAGCAGTTACCTGCCAGTAGGTGAATTCGAAGCTTTCTTT. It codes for CASSYLPVGEFEAFF.

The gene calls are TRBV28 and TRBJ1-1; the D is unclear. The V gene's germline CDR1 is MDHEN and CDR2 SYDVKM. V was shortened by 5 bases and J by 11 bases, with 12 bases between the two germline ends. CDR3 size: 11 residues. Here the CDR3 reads CASSQPREAFF. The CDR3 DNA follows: TGTGCCAGCAGTCAACCCCGGGAGGCTTTCTTT.

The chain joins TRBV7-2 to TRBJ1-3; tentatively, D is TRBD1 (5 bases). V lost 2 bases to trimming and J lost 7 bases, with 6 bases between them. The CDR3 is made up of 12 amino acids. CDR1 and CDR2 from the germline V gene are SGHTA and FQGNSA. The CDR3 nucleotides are TGTGCCAGCAGCTTAAGGGACAACACCATATATTTT. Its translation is CASSLRDNTIYF. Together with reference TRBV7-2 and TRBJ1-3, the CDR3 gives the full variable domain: GAGVSQSPSNKVTEKGKDVELRCDPISGHTALYWYRQSLGQGLEFLIYFQGNSAPDKSGLPSDRFSAERTGGSVSTLTIQRTQQEDSAVYLCASSLRDNTIYFGEGSWLTVV.

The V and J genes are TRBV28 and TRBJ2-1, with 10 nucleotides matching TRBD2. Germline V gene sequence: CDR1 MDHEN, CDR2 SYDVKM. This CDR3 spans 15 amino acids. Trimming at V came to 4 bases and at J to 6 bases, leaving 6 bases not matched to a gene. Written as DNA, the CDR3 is TGTGCCAGCAGTTCACTAGCGGGAAGAACCAATGAGCAGTTCTTC. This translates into CASSSLAGRTNEQFF.

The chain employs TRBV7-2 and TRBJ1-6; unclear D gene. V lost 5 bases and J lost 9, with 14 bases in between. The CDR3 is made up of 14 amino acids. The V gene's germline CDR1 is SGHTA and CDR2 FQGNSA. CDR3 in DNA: TGTGCCAGCAGCCCCCCCGGGGTTCGTTCACCCCTCCACTTT. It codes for CASSPPGVRSPLHF.

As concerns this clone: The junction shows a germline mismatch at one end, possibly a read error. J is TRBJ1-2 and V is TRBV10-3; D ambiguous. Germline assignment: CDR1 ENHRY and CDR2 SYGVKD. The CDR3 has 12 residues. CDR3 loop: CAISEDSTVDVF. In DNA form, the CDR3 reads TGTGCCATCAGTGAAGACTCGACCGTGGACGTCTTC.

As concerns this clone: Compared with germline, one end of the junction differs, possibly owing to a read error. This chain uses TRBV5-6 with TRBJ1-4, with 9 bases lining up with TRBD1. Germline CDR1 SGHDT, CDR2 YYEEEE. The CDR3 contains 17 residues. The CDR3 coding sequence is TGTGCCAGCAGCTTGGTGCGACAACAGGGGGCTAAGGAAAAACTGTTTTTT. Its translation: CASSLVRQQGAKEKLFF.

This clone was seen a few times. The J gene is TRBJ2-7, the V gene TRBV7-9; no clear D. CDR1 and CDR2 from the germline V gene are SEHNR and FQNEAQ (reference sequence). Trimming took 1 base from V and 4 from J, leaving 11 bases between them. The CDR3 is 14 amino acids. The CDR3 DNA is TGTGCCAGCAGCTTAGGGCACTCCTATTACGAGCAGTACTTC. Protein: CASSLGHSYYEQYF.

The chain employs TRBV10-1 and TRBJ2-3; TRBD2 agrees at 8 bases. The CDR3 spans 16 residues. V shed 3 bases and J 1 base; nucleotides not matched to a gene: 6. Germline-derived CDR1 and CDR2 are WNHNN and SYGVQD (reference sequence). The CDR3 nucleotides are TGCGCCAGCAGTGAAGCGGGGGACTTTCGCACAGATACGCAGTATTTT. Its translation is CASSEAGDFRTDTQYF.

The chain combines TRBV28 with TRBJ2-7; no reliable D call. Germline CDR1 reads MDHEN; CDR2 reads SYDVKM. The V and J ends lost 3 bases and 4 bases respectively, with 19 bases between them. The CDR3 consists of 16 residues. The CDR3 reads CASSFSIGFQEYEQYF. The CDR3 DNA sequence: TGTGCCAGCAGTTTCTCAATCGGGTTTCAAGAATACGAGCAGTACTTC.

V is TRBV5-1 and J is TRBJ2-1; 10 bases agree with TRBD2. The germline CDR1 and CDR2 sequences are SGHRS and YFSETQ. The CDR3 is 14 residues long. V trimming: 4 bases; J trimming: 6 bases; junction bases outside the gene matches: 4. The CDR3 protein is CASSGSGRANEQFF. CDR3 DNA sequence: TGCGCCAGCAGCGGCAGCGGGAGGGCCAATGAGCAGTTCTTC.

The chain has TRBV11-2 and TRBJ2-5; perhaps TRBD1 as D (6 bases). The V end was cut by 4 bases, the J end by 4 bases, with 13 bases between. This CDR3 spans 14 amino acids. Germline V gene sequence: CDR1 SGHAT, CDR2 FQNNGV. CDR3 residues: CASSSYSRGETQYF. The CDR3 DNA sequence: TGTGCCAGCAGCTCCTACTCCAGGGGAGAGACCCAGTACTTC.

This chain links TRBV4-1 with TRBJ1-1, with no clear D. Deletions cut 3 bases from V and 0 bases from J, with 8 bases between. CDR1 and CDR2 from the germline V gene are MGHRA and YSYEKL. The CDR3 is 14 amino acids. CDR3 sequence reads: CASSHAVMNTEAFF. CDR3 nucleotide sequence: TGCGCCAGCAGCCACGCAGTAATGAACACTGAAGCTTTCTTT.

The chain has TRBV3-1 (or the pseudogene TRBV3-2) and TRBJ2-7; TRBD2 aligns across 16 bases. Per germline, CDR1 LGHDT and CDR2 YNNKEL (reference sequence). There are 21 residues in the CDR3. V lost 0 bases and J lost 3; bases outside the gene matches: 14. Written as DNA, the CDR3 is TGTGCCAGCAGCCAAGATCCGGGACTAGCGGGGGGGCCGAAGGGGTTCTACGAGCAGTACTTC. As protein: CASSQDPGLAGGPKGFYEQYF.

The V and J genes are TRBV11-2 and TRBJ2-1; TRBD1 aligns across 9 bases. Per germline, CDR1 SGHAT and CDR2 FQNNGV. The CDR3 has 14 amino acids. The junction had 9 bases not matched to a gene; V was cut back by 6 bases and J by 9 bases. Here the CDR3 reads CASRAPTGGSEQFF. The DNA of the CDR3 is TGTGCCAGCAGAGCGCCCACAGGGGGCAGTGAGCAGTTCTTC.

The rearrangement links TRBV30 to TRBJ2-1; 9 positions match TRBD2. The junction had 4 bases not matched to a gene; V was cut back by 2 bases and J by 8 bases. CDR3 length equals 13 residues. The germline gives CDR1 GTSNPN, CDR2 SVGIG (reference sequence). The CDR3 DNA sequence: TGTGCCTGGAGTCGGGGACTAGCCGATGAGCAGTTCTTC. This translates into CAWSRGLADEQFF.

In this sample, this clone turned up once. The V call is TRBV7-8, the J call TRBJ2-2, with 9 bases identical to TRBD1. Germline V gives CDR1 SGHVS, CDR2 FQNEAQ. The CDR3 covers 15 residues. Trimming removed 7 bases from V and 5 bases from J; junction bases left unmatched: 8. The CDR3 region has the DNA TGTGCCAGCACACCCGGGACAGGGCCGACCGGGGAGCTGTTTTTT. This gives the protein CASTPGTGPTGELFF.

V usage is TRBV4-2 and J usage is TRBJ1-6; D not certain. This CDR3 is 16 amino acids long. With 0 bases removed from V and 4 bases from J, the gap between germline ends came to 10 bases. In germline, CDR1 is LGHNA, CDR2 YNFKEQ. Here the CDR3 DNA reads TGTGCCAGCAGCCAAGAGGCGGGGTTGTATAATTCACCCCTCCACTTT. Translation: CASSQEAGLYNSPLHF.

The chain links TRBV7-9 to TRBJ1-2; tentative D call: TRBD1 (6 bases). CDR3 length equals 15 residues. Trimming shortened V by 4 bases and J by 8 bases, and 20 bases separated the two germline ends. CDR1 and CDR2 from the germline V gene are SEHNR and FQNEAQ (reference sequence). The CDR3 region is CASSSIRGGPRGYTF. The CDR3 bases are TGTGCCAGCAGCTCCATTAGGGGGGGACCGCGGGGCTACACCTTC.

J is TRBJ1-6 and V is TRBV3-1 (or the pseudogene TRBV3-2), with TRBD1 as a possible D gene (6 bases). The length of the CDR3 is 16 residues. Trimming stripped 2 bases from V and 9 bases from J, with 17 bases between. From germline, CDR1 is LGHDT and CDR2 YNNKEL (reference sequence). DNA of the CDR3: TGTGCCAGCAGCCAAAGGGGGGCAAGGCTGTCTTCACCCCTCCACTTT. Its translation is CASSQRGARLSSPLHF.

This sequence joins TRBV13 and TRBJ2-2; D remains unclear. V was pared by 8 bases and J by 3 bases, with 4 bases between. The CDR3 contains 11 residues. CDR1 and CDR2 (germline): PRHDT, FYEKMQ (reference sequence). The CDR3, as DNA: TGTGCCAGCGCCGACACCGGGGAGCTGTTTTTT. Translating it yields CASADTGELFF.

The CDR3 loop is CASSVGDIGYGYTF. The CDR3 bases are TGTGCCAGCAGCGTAGGGGACATTGGCTATGGCTACACCTTC. V and J are TRBV9 and TRBJ1-2, with D maybe TRBD1 (6 bases). The CDR3 length is 14 residues. The germline V gene encodes CDR1 SGDLS and CDR2 YYNGEE. Trimming shortened V by 0 bases and J by 4 bases, and 10 bases separated the two germline ends.